This T cell receptor (beta chain) was retrieved from a study of shared clonotypes between healthy human individuals. The overall study: Each donor's CD4 naive and CD4 memory cells filled three plates apiece, CD8 naive two, and CD8 memory one.

TCRdb keeps only in-frame clones here, not all; method: immunoSEQ multiplex PCR. The sample lists roughly 2.4 million clones; approximately 95% were seen once. Germline values: CDR1 LNHDA, CDR2 SQIVND (reference sequence). The CDR3 is made up of 14 amino acids. J lost 4 bases, V lost 7 bases, and 9 bases had no gene match. This rearrangement joins TRBV19 to TRBJ2-5, with 7 bases aligning to TRBD2. The sample comprised naive CD4+ T cells sorted from blood. Sample subset: CD45RA+ positively selected. The clonotype was recovered from a man between 18 and 29 years old in good health. The DNA for the CDR3 is TGTGCCAGTAAACCCGGGACTAATTTAGAGACCCAGTACTTC. Its translation: CASKPGTNLETQYF.